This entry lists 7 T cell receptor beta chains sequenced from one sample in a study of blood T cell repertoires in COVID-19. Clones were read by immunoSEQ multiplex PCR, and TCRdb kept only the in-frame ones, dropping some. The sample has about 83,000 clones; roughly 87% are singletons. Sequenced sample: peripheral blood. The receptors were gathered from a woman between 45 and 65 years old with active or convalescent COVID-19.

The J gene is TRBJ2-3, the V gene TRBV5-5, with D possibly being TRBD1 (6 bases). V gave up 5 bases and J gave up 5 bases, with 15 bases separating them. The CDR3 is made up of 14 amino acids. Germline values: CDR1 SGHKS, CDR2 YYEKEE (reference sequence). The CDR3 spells CASSTGTPGDTQYF. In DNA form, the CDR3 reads TGTGCCAGCAGTACCGGGACACCTGGAGATACGCAGTATTTT.

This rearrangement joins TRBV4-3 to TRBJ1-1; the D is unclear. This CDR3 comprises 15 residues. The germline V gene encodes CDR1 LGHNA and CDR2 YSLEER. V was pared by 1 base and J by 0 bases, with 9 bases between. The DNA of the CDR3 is TGCGCCAGCAGCCAAGGGATAGCTATGAACACTGAAGCTTTCTTT. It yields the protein CASSQGIAMNTEAFF.

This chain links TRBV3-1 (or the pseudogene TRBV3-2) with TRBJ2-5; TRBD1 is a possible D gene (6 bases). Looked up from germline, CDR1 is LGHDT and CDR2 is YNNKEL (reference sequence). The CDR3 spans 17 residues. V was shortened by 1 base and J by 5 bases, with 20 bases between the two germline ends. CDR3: CASSQAPAGAVGETQYF. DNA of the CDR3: TGTGCCAGCAGCCAAGCCCCTGCAGGGGCAGTCGGCGAGACCCAGTACTTC.

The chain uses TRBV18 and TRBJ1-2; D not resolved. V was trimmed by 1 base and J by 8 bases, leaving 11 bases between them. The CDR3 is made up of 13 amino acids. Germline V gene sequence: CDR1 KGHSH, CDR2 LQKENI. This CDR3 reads CASSPQTVEGYTF. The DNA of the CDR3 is TGTGCCAGCTCACCACAAACAGTGGAAGGCTACACCTTC.

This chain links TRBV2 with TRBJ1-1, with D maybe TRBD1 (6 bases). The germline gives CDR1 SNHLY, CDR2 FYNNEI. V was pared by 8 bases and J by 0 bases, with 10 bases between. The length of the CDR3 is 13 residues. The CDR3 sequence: CASEDRVNTEAFF. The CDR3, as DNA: TGTGCCAGCGAGGACAGAGTGAACACTGAAGCTTTCTTT.

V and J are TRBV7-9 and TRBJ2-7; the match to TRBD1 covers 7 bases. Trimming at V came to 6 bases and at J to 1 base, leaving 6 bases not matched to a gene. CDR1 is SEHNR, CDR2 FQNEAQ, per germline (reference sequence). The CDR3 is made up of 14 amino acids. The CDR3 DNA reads TGTGCCAGCAGACTACAGGGGAATTCCTACGAGCAGTACTTC. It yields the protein CASRLQGNSYEQYF.

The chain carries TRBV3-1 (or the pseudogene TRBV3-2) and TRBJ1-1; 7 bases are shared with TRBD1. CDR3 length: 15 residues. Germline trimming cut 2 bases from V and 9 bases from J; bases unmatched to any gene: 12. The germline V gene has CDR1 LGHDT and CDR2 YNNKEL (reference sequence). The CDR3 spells CASSQPPDRTGKAFF. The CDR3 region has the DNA TGTGCCAGCAGCCAACCACCTGACCGGACAGGCAAAGCTTTCTTT.